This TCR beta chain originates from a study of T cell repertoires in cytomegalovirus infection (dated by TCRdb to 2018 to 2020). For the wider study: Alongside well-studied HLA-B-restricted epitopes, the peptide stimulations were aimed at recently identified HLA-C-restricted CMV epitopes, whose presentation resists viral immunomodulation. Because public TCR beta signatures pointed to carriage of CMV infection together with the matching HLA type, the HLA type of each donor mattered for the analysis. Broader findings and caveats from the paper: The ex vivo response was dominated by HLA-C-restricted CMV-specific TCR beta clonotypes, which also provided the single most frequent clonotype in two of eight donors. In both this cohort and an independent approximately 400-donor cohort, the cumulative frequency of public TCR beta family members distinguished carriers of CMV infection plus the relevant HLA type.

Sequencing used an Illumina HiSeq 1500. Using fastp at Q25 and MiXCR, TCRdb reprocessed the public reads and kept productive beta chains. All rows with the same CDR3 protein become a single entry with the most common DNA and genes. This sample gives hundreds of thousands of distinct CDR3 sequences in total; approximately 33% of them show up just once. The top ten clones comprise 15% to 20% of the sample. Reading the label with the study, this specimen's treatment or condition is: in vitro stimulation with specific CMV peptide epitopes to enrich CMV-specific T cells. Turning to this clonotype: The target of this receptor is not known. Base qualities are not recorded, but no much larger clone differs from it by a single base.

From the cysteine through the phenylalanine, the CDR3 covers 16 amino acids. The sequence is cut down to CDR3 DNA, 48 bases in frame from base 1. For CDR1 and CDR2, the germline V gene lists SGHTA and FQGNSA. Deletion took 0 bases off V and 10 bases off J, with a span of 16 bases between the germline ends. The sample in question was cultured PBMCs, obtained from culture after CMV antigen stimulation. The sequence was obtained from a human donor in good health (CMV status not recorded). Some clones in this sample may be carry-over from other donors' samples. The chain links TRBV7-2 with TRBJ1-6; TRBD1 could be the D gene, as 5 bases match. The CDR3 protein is CASSLAVGGEGSPLHF. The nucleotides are TGTGCCAGCAGCTTAGCCGTTGGGGGGGAAGGCTCACCCCTCCACTTT.